The sequence of this T cell receptor beta chain was determined in a study of T cell changes during pregnancy in multiple sclerosis. Clones were read by immunoSEQ multiplex PCR, and TCRdb kept only the in-frame ones, dropping some. The sample lists 88,000 or so clones, under 95% seen once, with 2% to 3% in the top ten. The sequencing here drew on peripheral blood, taken before pregnancy. The clonotype was recovered from a female donor with multiple sclerosis, enrolled in a pregnancy study.

CDR3 in amino acids: CASSLIGNTEAFF. CDR3 bases: TGTGCCAGCAGCCTAATCGGGAACACTGAAGCTTTCTTT. V usage is TRBV6-6 and J usage is TRBJ1-1; D uncertain. The CDR3 has 13 residues. Germline loops: CDR1 MNHNY, CDR2 SVGAGI (reference sequence). The V and J ends lost 6 bases and 1 base respectively, with 9 bases between them.